The 20 T cell receptor beta chains given below trace back to one sample, sequenced in a study of CD8+CD57+ T cells in acquired aplastic anemia. Genomic DNA provided the template from which TCR beta VDJ and CDR3 profiles were obtained. TCRdb called the reads again in MiXCR, with one record for every CDR3 protein. Found here are approximately 160,000 distinct CDR3 sequences, roughly half of them singletons; the top ten hold 3.2%. CD8+CD57+ cell expansion had been shown by flow cytometry in patients chosen for sequencing. What was sequenced was sorted CD4+, CD8+, or CD8+CD57+ T cells (not recorded which) from PBMCs. All receptors come from a human donor with aplastic anemia.

The rearrangement joins TRBV7-6 to TRBJ2-5; D uncertain. CDR1 SGHVS and CDR2 FNYEAQ come from the germline V gene. Trimming shortened V by 2 bases and J by 5 bases, and 9 bases separated the two germline ends. The CDR3 extends over 13 amino acids. CDR3 in DNA: TGTGCCAGCAGCTTACTGTCAAGGGAGACCCAGTACTTC. Protein product: CASSLLSRETQYF.

A word on this clonotype: This may be a read error: a much more frequent sequence differs by one nucleotide. The V gene is TRBV19, the J gene TRBJ1-3; D is perhaps TRBD1 (5 bases). The length of the CDR3 is 16 residues. The germline gives CDR1 LNHDA, CDR2 SQIVND (reference sequence). Trimming shortened V by 8 bases and J by 0 bases, and 17 bases separated the two germline ends. Here the CDR3 reads CASGVQELLSGNTIYF. Here the CDR3 DNA reads TGTGCCAGTGGTGTACAGGAACTCCTCTCTGGAAACACCATATATTTT.

This clonotype came up many times. The chain recombines TRBV24-1 with TRBJ2-3, with TRBD2 identical over 14 bases. The CDR3 extends over 16 amino acids. V dropped 3 bases and J dropped 8; count of bases not matched to a gene: 6. Germline CDR1 KGHDR, CDR2 SFDVKD. CDR3 nucleotide sequence: TGTGCCACCAGTGATCCCGGGACTAGCGGGAGCGGTACGCAGTATTTT. It yields the protein CATSDPGTSGSGTQYF.

The chain is built from TRBV29-1 and TRBJ1-2; D remains ambiguous. Germline V gene lookup returns CDR1 SQVTM and CDR2 ANQGSEA. This CDR3 region has 12 residues. Trimming removed 7 bases from V and 1 base from J, with 10 bases in between. Here the CDR3 reads CSASGINYGYTF. Here the CDR3 DNA reads TGCAGCGCCTCCGGCATTAACTATGGCTACACCTTC. The full variable domain, in which reference TRBV29-1 and TRBJ1-2 provide the parts outside the CDR3, is SAVISQKPSRDICQRGTSLTIQCQVDSQVTMMFWYRQQPGQSLTLIATANQGSEATYESGFVIDKFPISRPNLTFSTLTVSNMSPEDSSIYLCSASGINYGYTFGSGTRLTVV.

The CDR3 sequence: CASGGSRNQPQHF. The CDR3 nucleotides read TGTGCCAGTGGGGGCAGTCGCAATCAGCCCCAGCATTTT. The chain combines TRBV7-8 with TRBJ1-5; tentative D call: TRBD1 (6 bases). The V end was cut by 9 bases, the J end by 2 bases, with 11 bases between. The germline V gene has CDR1 SGHVS and CDR2 FQNEAQ. CDR3 size: 13 residues.

This clonotype was seen at least ten times. The J gene is TRBJ2-2, the V gene TRBV19; D is perhaps TRBD1 (6 bases). V lost 9 bases and J lost 4, with 18 bases in between. The CDR3 covers 15 residues. Germline CDR1 and CDR2: LNHDA and SQIVND (reference sequence). CDR3 sequence reads: CASRLQGTGTGELFF. CDR3 DNA sequence: TGTGCCAGCCGACTACAGGGTACGGGCACCGGGGAGCTGTTTTTT.

J is TRBJ2-3 and V is TRBV10-3; D perhaps matches TRBD2 (5 bases). CDR1 ENHRY and CDR2 SYGVKD come from the germline V gene. The CDR3 extends over 14 amino acids. V lost 4 bases to trimming and J lost 5 bases, with 13 bases between them. The CDR3 DNA follows: TGTGCCATCAGTGTGGATAAGGAGGTAGATACGCAGTATTTT. Its translation: CAISVDKEVDTQYF.

This clonotype has more than one count but fewer than ten. The rearrangement links TRBV15 to TRBJ2-7, with TRBD1 matching over 9 bases. Germline assignment: CDR1 LNHNV and CDR2 YYDKDF (reference sequence). The trim removed 3 bases at V and 0 bases at J, leaving 9 bases unmatched. The CDR3 runs to 17 residues. The CDR3 DNA reads as TGTGCCACCAGCAGTCCCGGGACAGGGCGGTTCTCCTACGAGCAGTACTTC. This translates into CATSSPGTGRFSYEQYF. Complete variable domain (other parts from reference TRBV15 and TRBJ2-7): DAMVIQNPRYQVTQFGKPVTLSCSQTLNHNVMYWYQQKSSQAPKLLFHYYDKDFNNEADTPDNFQSRRPNTSFCFLDIRSPGLGDTAMYLCATSSPGTGRFSYEQYFGPGTRLTVT.

The gene calls are TRBV19 and TRBJ2-7, with a weak D call TRBD1 (6 bases). The CDR3 extends over 15 amino acids. V was pared by 6 bases and J by 1 base, with 16 bases between. Germline assignment: CDR1 LNHDA and CDR2 SQIVND (reference sequence). The CDR3 nucleotides are TGTGCCAGTAGCCGAACAGGGTCGGAGTCCTACGAGCAGTACTTC. This translates into CASSRTGSESYEQYF.

Ten or more counts support this clonotype. This chain uses TRBV4-1 with TRBJ2-5; 7 nucleotides match TRBD1. Trimming took 1 base from V and 5 from J; bases not matched to a gene: 16. The CDR3 totals 18 residues. From germline, CDR1 is MGHRA and CDR2 YSYEKL. CDR3 DNA: TGCGCCAGCAGCCAAGTAAGAATAAAACAGGGGCTGGGGGAGACCCAGTACTTC. Translation: CASSQVRIKQGLGETQYF.

At least ten counts were recorded for this clonotype. This sequence joins TRBV9 and TRBJ1-2, with D tentatively TRBD1 (6 bases). The CDR3 covers 15 residues. V lost 3 bases and J 1 base, leaving 13 bases between the germline ends. Germline assignment: CDR1 SGDLS and CDR2 YYNGEE. CDR3 DNA: TGTGCCAGCAGCGCATTAGGGGGAATTAACTATGGCTACACCTTC. It encodes CASSALGGINYGYTF.

The chain joins TRBV24-1 to TRBJ1-5; TRBD1 matches 9 bases. The germline V gene has CDR1 KGHDR and CDR2 SFDVKD. The CDR3 sequence is 14 residues long. V shed 9 bases, J shed 11 bases, and the junction held 13 bases outside the gene matches. The CDR3 is CATLSRTGEETQHF. The CDR3 DNA follows: TGTGCCACCTTGTCCCGGACAGGGGAAGAGACCCAGCATTTT.

The chain has TRBV19 and TRBJ2-3, with 9 positions matching TRBD1. Germline values: CDR1 LNHDA, CDR2 SQIVND (reference sequence). There are 16 residues in the CDR3. Germline trimming cut 4 bases from V and 2 bases from J; bases unmatched to any gene: 7. Here the CDR3 reads CASSRIGTGTTDTQYF. CDR3 bases: TGTGCCAGTAGTAGGATTGGGACAGGGACCACAGATACGCAGTATTTT.

This clonotype was seen many times. In DNA form, the CDR3 reads TGTGCCAGTAGTATAACTCAAAATGGGGAGACCCAGTACTTC. Encoded protein: CASSITQNGETQYF. J is TRBJ2-5 and V is TRBV19; no clear D. The V gene's germline CDR1 is LNHDA and CDR2 SQIVND (reference sequence). The CDR3 has 14 amino acids. V gave up 2 bases and J gave up 5 bases, with 12 bases separating them.

The chain uses TRBV5-8 and TRBJ1-2; D is unclear. From germline, CDR1 is SGHTS and CDR2 YDEGEE. Trimming stripped 4 bases from V and 4 bases from J, with 17 bases between. This CDR3 comprises 15 residues. The CDR3 sequence: CASSNEQSVPYGYTF. The CDR3 DNA reads TGTGCCAGCAGCAATGAACAGTCCGTGCCCTATGGCTACACCTTC.

The genes are TRBV12-3 or TRBV12-4 and TRBJ2-1; possible D gene TRBD1, 5 bases. The CDR3 is 14 amino acids. Trimming shortened V by 5 bases and J by 9 bases, and 17 bases separated the two germline ends. CDR3 sequence reads: CASSPLGARSEQFF. For the CDR3, the DNA is TGTGCCAGCAGTCCCTTAGGGGCTAGAAGTGAGCAGTTCTTC.

On this clonotype itself: The junction does not match germline at one end; this may be a read error. This chain connects TRBV10-2 to TRBJ2-7; D unresolved. Germline-derived CDR1 and CDR2 are WSHSY and SAAADI. There are 13 residues in the CDR3. The CDR3 DNA is TGCGCCAGCAGAGAGACGGGTTCCTTCGAGCAGTACTTC. It is translated as CASRETGSFEQYF.

In this sample, this clonotype turned up many times. The V gene is TRBV7-9, the J gene TRBJ2-7; D not resolved. In germline, CDR1 is SEHNR, CDR2 FQNEAQ (reference sequence). CDR3 length equals 13 residues. V was shortened by 3 bases and J by 4 bases, with 10 bases between the two germline ends. The CDR3: CASSFGVSYEQYF. The CDR3 bases are TGTGCCAGCAGCTTTGGGGTTTCATACGAGCAGTACTTC.

In its sample, this clonotype was seen many times. The chain is built from TRBV24-1 and TRBJ2-2; D unclear. Looked up from germline, CDR1 is KGHDR and CDR2 is SFDVKD. V shed 3 bases and J shed 0 bases, with 13 bases lying between them. The CDR3 is 17 residues long. The CDR3 bases are TGTGCCACCAGTGATCCCGCTCGTGGCGCGAACACCGGGGAGCTGTTTTTT. Protein: CATSDPARGANTGELFF.

In nucleotides, the CDR3 is TGTGCCAGCAGCTTAGTCGAGGAAAAACTGTTTTTT. This sequence encodes CASSLVEEKLFF. This chain connects TRBV7-9 to TRBJ1-4, with D hard to call. The CDR3 covers 12 residues. The V and J ends lost 1 base and 8 bases respectively, with 5 bases between them. The germline V gene has CDR1 SEHNR and CDR2 FQNEAQ (reference sequence).